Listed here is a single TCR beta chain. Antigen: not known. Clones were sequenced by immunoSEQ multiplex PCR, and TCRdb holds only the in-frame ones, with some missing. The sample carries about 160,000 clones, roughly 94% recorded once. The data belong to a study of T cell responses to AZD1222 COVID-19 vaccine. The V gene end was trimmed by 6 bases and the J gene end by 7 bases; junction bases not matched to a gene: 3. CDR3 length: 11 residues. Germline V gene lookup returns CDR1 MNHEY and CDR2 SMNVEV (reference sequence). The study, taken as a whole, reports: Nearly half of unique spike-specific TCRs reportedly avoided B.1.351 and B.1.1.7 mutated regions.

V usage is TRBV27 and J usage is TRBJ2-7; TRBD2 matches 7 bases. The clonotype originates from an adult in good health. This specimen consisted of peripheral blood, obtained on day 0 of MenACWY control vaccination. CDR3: CASSFSGEQYF. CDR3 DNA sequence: TGTGCCAGCAGCTTTAGCGGGGAGCAGTACTTC.